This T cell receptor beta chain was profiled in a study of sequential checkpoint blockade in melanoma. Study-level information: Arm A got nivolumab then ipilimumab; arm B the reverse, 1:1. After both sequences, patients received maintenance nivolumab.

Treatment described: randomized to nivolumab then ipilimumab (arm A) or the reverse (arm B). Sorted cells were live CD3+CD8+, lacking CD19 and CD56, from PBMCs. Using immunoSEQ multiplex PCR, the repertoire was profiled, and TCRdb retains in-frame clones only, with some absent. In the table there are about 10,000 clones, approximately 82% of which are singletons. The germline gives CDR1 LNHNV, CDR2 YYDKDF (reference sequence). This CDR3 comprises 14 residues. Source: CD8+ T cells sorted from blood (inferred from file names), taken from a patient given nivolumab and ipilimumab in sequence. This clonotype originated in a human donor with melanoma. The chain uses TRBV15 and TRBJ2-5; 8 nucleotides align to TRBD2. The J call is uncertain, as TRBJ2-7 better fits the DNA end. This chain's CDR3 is CATSTPREGPEQYF. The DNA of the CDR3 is TGTGCCACCAGCACCCCACGGGAGGGTCCCGAGCAGTACTTC.